The present entry profiles one TCR beta chain with its context. These data originate in a study of blood T cell repertoires in COVID-19. The assay was immunoSEQ multiplex PCR, and TCRdb's table has in-frame clones only and misses some. The sample lists 55,000 to 75,000 clones; around 80% were seen once. The V gene's germline CDR1 is MDHEN and CDR2 SYDVKM. The CDR3 contains 19 residues. V shed 7 bases, J shed 0 bases, and the junction held 17 bases outside the gene matches. The sequencing sample was made of peripheral blood. The genes are TRBV28 and TRBJ2-1; 8 bases align to TRBD2. The clonotype was recovered from a man between 65 and 85 years old who had recovered from COVID-19. CDR3 in amino acids: CASTTAAGTSGRSYNEQFF. The CDR3 DNA reads TGTGCCAGCACCACGGCGGCAGGTACTAGCGGACGCTCCTACAATGAGCAGTTCTTC.